This TCR beta chain was recovered during a study of shared clonotypes between healthy human individuals. The material for each subset, its genomic DNA, was split evenly across several immunoSEQ plates. The protocol was immunoSEQ multiplex PCR, while the TCRdb copy is restricted to in-frame clones and leaves out a portion. This table has hundreds of thousands of clones, about 96% appearing once. As defined, naive CD8 cells were CD45RO-negative and positively selected for CCR7, with terminally differentiated effector memory CD45RA+ cells excluded. With 2 bases removed from V and 8 bases from J, the gap between germline ends came to 7 bases. From germline, CDR1 is ENHRY and CDR2 SYGVKD. The CDR3 runs to 12 residues.

This clonotype was obtained from a woman aged 25 to 39 in good health. Sequenced: naive CD8+ T cells sorted from blood. The chain has TRBV10-3 and TRBJ1-5; D uncertain. The CDR3 nucleotides are TGTGCCATCAGTGAGGGTAATGAGCCCCAGCATTTT. It specifies CAISEGNEPQHF.